These T cell receptor beta chains were read from a single sample in a study of vaccination effects on CD4 cells after COVID-19. No cognate antigen is known for these TCRs. Measured with immunoSEQ multiplex PCR; TCRdb has only the in-frame clones, and not every one. The data contain tens of thousands of clones, under 85% of them seen just once; the ten biggest clones take up 5% to 5.5%. The specimen was CD4+ T cells from PBMCs cultured without peptide, collected after COVID-19 vaccination. All receptors come from a human donor who had a prior SARS-CoV-2 infection. Each CDR3 is given with its conserved first and last residue. The D gene is left open where the match is weak. Size tells how often a clone was seen (once, few, many) or the class of an expanded clone, and some rows leave it out.

j_call clone_size cdr3_length d_call v_call cdr3_nt cdr3_aa
TRBJ2-7 - 14 - TRBV7-8 TGTGCCAGCAGCTTGGAGGGGGGCGGGTACGAGCAGTACTTC CASSLEGGGYEQYF
TRBJ2-5 - 14 - TRBV10-3 TGTGCCATCAGTGACCCGGCTATTAGGGAGACCCAGTACTTC CAISDPAIRETQYF
TRBJ1-3 - 16 - TRBV7-6 TGTGCCAGCAGCTTAGGAACCGGGACATTTGGAAACACCATATATTTT CASSLGTGTFGNTIYF
TRBJ1-6 - 10 - TRBV15 TGTGCCACAATGCATTCACCCCTCCACTTT CATMHSPLHF
TRBJ2-7 - 15 - TRBV29-1 TGCAGCGTAGCACATCCGGGACTCTCTTTGGGGGAGCAGTACTTC CSVAHPGLSLGEQYF
TRBJ2-3 - 13 TRBD1 TRBV7-3 TGTGCCAGCAGCCAGACAGGGTTGGATACGCAGTATTTT CASSQTGLDTQYF
TRBJ2-4 - 15 TRBD1 TRBV5-6 TGTGCCAGCAGCATCATTCAGGGGGCTGAAAACATTCAGTACTTC CASSIIQGAENIQYF
TRBJ1-1 - 14 - TRBV30 TGTGCCTGGAACGCAGGGATTCTGAAGACTGAAGCTTTCTTT CAWNAGILKTEAFF
TRBJ1-2 - 14 - TRBV4-1 TGCGCCAGCAGCCAAGTTATAGTTAACTATGGCTACACCTTC CASSQVIVNYGYTF
TRBJ1-2 - 19 TRBD1 TRBV2 TGTGCCAGCAGTGCAGAGGGATCAATAACAGGGGCCACTAACTATGGCTACACCTTC CASSAEGSITGATNYGYTF
TRBJ1-5 - 13 - TRBV12-3/TRBV12-4 TGTGCCAGCAGTTTACGGGGGGACCAGCCCCAGCATTTT CASSLRGDQPQHF
TRBJ1-2 - 11 TRBD1 TRBV12-3/TRBV12-4 TGTGCCAGCAGTTACAGGGGCGGCTACACCTTC CASSYRGGYTF
TRBJ2-1 - 19 TRBD2 TRBV7-3 TGTGCCAGCAGCTTAAGACCTTTAGGACTAGCGGGATTCTACAATGAGCAGTTCTTC CASSLRPLGLAGFYNEQFF
TRBJ2-5 - 14 - TRBV6-5 TGTGCCAGCAGTTACTTTTCATCCGAAGAGACCCAGTACTTC CASSYFSSEETQYF
TRBJ2-5 - 15 - TRBV7-8 TGTGCCAGCAGCTTAGACGGCAGGGGTCAAGAGACCCAGTACTTC CASSLDGRGQETQYF
TRBJ2-1 - 14 - TRBV15 TGTGCCACCAGCAGAGATGTGAATTACAATGAGCAGTTCTTC CATSRDVNYNEQFF
TRBJ2-7 - 12 - TRBV25-1 TGTGCCAGCAGAGCGGACAGCTACGAGCAGTACTTC CASRADSYEQYF
TRBJ2-1 few 15 - TRBV9 TGTGCCAGCAGCGTTTTACCGGGCGCCTACAATGAGCAGTTCTTC CASSVLPGAYNEQFF
TRBJ1-2 - 16 - TRBV7-5 TGTGCCAGAAGCCCTTTTCTCTCGGGACCAAACTATGGCTACACCTTC CARSPFLSGPNYGYTF
TRBJ2-7 - 14 TRBD2 TRBV5-4 TGTGCCAGCAGCTTAGCGGGGATCACCTACGAGCAGTACTTC CASSLAGITYEQYF
TRBJ1-1 - 15 - TRBV3-1/TRBV3-2 TGTGCCAGCAGCCAAGATAAGGGCGGGACCGCTGAAGCTTTCTTT CASSQDKGGTAEAFF
TRBJ2-1 - 15 TRBD2 TRBV2 TGTGCCAGCATGGATAGCGGGGGGGAGTACAATGAGCAGTTCTTC CASMDSGGEYNEQFF
TRBJ2-5 - 12 - TRBV18 TGTGCCAGCTCACTAGGTGAAGAGACCCAGTACTTC CASSLGEETQYF
TRBJ1-3 - 14 - TRBV5-4 TGTGCCAGCAGCTTGTCGGGCTCTGGAAACACCATATATTTT CASSLSGSGNTIYF
TRBJ2-7 once 13 TRBD1 TRBV2 TGTGCCAGCAGCCCCGACAGGGATCGGGAGCAGTACTTC CASSPDRDREQYF
TRBJ2-7 - 16 TRBD2 TRBV6-6 TGTGCCAGCAGTTACTTCCGGGGCCCCGGGGGGGACGAGCAGTACTTC CASSYFRGPGGDEQYF
TRBJ1-1 few 14 - TRBV30 TGTGCCTGGAGTGTAGGCAACCCAGGGACTGAAGCTTTCTTT CAWSVGNPGTEAFF
TRBJ1-2 - 14 - TRBV24-1 TGTGCCACCAGTGATTTTCGGTCTAACTATGGCTACACCTTC CATSDFRSNYGYTF
TRBJ1-2 - 18 TRBD1 TRBV7-8 TGTGCCAGCAGCTCCCACCGGGACAGGGAAGGTAATAACTATGGCTACACCTTC CASSSHRDREGNNYGYTF
TRBJ2-3 - 13 - TRBV9 TGTGCCAGCAGCCCCTATTCCCGAGATACGCAGTATTTT CASSPYSRDTQYF
TRBJ2-1 - 16 TRBD2 TRBV7-2 TGTGCCAGCAGCCTTACCGGACTAGCGGGAATAAATGAGCAGTTCTTC CASSLTGLAGINEQFF
TRBJ1-6 - 12 - TRBV20-1 TGCAGTGCTAGTGGGGGGCATTCACCCCTCCACTTT CSASGGHSPLHF
TRBJ1-5 - 15 TRBD1 TRBV6-5 TGTGCCAGCAGGCGGGGACAGACCAGCAATCAGCCCCAGCATTTT CASRRGQTSNQPQHF
TRBJ1-4 - 16 - TRBV5-1 TGCGCCAGCAGCTTATCCAGCCCAGCAACTAATGAAAAACTGTTTTTT CASSLSSPATNEKLFF
TRBJ2-7 - 13 - TRBV18 TGTGCCAGCTCACATTCACAGGGATACGAGCAGTACTTC CASSHSQGYEQYF